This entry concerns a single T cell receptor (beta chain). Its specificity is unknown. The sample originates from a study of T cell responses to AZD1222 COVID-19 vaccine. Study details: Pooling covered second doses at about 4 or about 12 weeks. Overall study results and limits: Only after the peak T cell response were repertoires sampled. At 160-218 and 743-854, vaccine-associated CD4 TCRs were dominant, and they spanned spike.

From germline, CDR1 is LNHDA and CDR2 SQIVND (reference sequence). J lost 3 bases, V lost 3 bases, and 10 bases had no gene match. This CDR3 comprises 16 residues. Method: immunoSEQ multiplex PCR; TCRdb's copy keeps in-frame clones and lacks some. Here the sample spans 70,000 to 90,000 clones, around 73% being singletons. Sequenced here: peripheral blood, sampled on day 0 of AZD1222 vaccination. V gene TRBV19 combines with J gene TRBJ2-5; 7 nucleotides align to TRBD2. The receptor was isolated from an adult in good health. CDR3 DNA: TGTGCCAGTAGTATTTGGGGGGGAGCGAACGAAGAGACCCAGTACTTC. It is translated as CASSIWGGANEETQYF.